This TCR beta chain was identified in a study of cytomegalovirus exposure and HLA in healthy donors. Study-wide results and limits: Most TCRs appeared rarely, but some public TCRs recurred in many donors.

13 Jbeta primers and 60 Vbeta primers were used for the PCR. Using immunoSEQ multiplex PCR, the repertoire was profiled, and TCRdb retains in-frame clones only, with some absent. This table has 100,000 or so clones, around three quarters appearing once. V lost 2 bases and J lost 9; bases outside the gene matches: 8. The CDR3 has 15 amino acids. Looked up from germline, CDR1 is MNHEY and CDR2 is SMNVEV (reference sequence). This clone was observed many times. Antigen unknown. Though nominally healthy at sampling, donors likely had unrecorded immune exposures. The sequenced sample consisted of PBMCs. This receptor was taken from a man aged 30 to 45 in good health and CMV-seronegative. This chain connects TRBV27 to TRBJ2-1; TRBD2 agrees at 9 bases. CDR3 in amino acids: CASSLAGTSPREQFF. CDR3 DNA sequence: TGTGCCAGCAGTTTAGCCGGGACTAGCCCCCGTGAGCAGTTCTTC.